This T cell receptor (beta chain) comes out of a study of CD8 T cells in Susac syndrome. Findings and limits, study-wide: As the study acknowledged, the number of individuals in its TCR sequencing and HLA analysis was relatively small.

There are a few counts of this clonotype. Its antigen is still unknown. CD8+ and CD4+ T cells circulating in blood were sequenced for TCR beta. TEMRA cells were FACS-enriched and CD8+ and CD4+ T cells negatively isolated. The CDR3 is 17 amino acids. V dropped 0 bases and J dropped 3; count of bases not matched to a gene: 10. Germline values: CDR1 LGHNA, CDR2 YNFKEQ. Reverse transcription of 0.5 to 1 ug RNA was performed with random hexamers. By means of immunoSEQ multiplex PCR, TCR beta CDR3 spanning 54 Vbeta and 13 Jbeta underwent amplification. TCRdb reprocessed the immunoSEQ multiplex PCR reads via MiXCR and lists one record per CDR3 protein. The sample contains approximately 150,000 distinct CDR3 sequences, approximately 95% of which appear only once.

The sequence was obtained from a human donor with multiple sclerosis. Sequencing was done on a sample of CD4+ T cells from PBMCs. The chain employs TRBV4-2 and TRBJ2-5; the match to TRBD2 covers 7 bases. The CDR3 loop reads CASSQEGVAGIEETQYF. The CDR3 DNA sequence: TGTGCCAGCAGCCAAGAGGGGGTAGCGGGCATAGAAGAGACCCAGTACTTC.